This T cell receptor (beta chain) appears in the sequencing data of a study of blood T cell repertoires in COVID-19. Study summary: Sites across the United States, Italy and Spain contributed samples from acute and convalescent COVID-19. T cells, B-cell-depleted T cells, or PBMCs supplied cDNA or gDNA.

TCRdb's table, derived via immunoSEQ multiplex PCR, lists solely in-frame clones and lacks some. The sample carries 360,000 or so clones, 85% to 90% recorded once. Assignment of participants to cohorts was predicated upon participant-reported clinical history. Recovered Cohort 3 donors showed two negative PCRs, clearance, or symptom resolution. Trimming took 4 bases from V and 5 from J; bases not matched to a gene: 13. This CDR3 is 16 amino acids long. Per the germline V gene, CDR1 is MNHNS and CDR2 is SASEGT. The sequencing sample was made of PBMCs or T cells enriched from blood (not recorded which). The rearrangement uses TRBV6-1 and TRBJ2-5; 7 bases line up with TRBD2. This clonotype was sampled from a woman aged 25 to 45 who had recovered from COVID-19. The CDR3 loop reads CASSAGLAVRQETQYF. The DNA for the CDR3 is TGTGCCAGCAGTGCAGGCCTAGCGGTACGGCAGGAGACCCAGTACTTC.